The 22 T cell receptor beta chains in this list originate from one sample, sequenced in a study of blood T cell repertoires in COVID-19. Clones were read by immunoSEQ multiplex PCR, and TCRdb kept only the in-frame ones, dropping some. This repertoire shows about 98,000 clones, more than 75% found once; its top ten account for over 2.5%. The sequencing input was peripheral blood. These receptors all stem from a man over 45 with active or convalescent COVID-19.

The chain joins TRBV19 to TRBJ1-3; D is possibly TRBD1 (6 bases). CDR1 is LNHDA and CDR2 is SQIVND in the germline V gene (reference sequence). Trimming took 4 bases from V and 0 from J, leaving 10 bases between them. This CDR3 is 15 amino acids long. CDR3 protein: CASSTQGSSGNTIYF. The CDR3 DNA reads TGTGCCAGTAGTACGCAGGGGTCCTCTGGAAACACCATATATTTT. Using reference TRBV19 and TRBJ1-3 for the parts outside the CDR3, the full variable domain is DGGITQSPKYLFRKEGQNVTLSCEQNLNHDAMYWYRQDPGQGLRLIYYSQIVNDFQKGDIAEGYSVSREKKESFPLTVTSAQKNPTAFYLCASSTQGSSGNTIYFGEGSWLTVV.

CDR3 in DNA: TGTGCCAGCAGCTTAGCCCCAGGGGACCAAGAGACCCAGTACTTC. Its translation is CASSLAPGDQETQYF. V is TRBV7-2 and J is TRBJ2-5; perhaps TRBD1 as D (6 bases). The CDR3 length is 15 residues. CDR1 is SGHTA and CDR2 is FQGNSA in the germline V gene. Deletions cut 0 bases from V and 0 bases from J, with 8 bases between.

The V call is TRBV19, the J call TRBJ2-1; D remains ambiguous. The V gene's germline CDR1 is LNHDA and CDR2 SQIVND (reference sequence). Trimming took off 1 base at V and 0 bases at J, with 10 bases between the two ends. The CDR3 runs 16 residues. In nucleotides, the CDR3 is TGTGCCAGTAGTATAGTAACGGGTATCTCCTACAATGAGCAGTTCTTC. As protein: CASSIVTGISYNEQFF.

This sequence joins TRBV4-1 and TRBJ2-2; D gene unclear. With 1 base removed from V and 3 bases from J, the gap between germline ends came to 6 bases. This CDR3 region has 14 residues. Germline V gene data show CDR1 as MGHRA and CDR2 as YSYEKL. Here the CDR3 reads CASSQGRDTGELFF. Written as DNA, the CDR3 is TGCGCCAGCAGCCAAGGCCGGGACACCGGGGAGCTGTTTTTT.

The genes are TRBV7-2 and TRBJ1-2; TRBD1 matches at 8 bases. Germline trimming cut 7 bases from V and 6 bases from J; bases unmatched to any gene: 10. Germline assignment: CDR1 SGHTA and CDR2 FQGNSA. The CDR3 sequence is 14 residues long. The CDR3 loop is CASKPQGAGDGYTF. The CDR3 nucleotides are TGTGCCAGCAAACCGCAGGGGGCGGGGGATGGCTACACCTTC.

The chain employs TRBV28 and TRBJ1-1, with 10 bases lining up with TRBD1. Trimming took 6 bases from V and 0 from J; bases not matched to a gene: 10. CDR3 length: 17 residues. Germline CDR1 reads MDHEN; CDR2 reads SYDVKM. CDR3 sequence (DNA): TGTGCCAGCAGGCCGGACAGGGGGACAGTTTTGAACACTGAAGCTTTCTTT. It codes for CASRPDRGTVLNTEAFF.

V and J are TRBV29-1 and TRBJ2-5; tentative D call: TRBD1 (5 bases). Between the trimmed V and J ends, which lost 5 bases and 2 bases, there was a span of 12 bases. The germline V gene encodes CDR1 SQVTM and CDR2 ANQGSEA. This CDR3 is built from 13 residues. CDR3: CSVQGPPQETQYF. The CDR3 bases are TGCAGCGTTCAGGGCCCCCCACAAGAGACCCAGTACTTC.

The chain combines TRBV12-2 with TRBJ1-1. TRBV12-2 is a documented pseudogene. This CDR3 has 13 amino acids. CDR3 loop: CASMRPSNTEAFF. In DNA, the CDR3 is TGTGCCTCGATGCGGCCCTCGAACACTGAAGCTTTCTTT.

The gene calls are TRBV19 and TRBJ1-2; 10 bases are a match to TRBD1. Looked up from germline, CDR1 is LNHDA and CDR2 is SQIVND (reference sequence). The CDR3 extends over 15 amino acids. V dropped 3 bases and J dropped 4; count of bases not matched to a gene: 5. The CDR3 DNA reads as TGTGCCAGTAGTATTACGGGACAGGGGCCCTATGGCTACACCTTC. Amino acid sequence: CASSITGQGPYGYTF.

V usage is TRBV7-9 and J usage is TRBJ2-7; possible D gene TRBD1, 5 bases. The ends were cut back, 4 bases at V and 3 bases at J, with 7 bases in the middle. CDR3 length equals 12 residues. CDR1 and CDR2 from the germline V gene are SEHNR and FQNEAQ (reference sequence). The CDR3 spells CASSSRDYEQYF. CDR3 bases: TGTGCCAGCAGCTCCAGGGACTACGAGCAGTACTTC.

In DNA form, the CDR3 reads TGTGCCACCAGTGATTCGCCAGGCAGGGGGACTAACTATGGCTACACCTTC. As protein: CATSDSPGRGTNYGYTF. The chain carries TRBV24-1 and TRBJ1-2, with TRBD1 matching over 7 bases. From germline, CDR1 is KGHDR and CDR2 SFDVKD. The CDR3 has 17 residues. J lost 0 bases, V lost 2 bases, and 8 bases had no gene match.

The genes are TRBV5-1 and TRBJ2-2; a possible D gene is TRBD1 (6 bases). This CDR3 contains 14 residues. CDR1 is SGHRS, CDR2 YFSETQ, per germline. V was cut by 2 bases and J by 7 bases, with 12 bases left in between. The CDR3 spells CASSLQGLGGELFF. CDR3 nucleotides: TGCGCCAGCAGCTTACAGGGTTTAGGCGGGGAGCTGTTTTTT.

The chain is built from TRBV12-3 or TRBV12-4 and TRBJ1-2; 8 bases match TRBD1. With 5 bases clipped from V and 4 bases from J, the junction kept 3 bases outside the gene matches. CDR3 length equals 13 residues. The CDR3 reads CASSTGQGYGYTF. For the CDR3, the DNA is TGTGCCAGCAGTACTGGACAGGGCTATGGCTACACCTTC.

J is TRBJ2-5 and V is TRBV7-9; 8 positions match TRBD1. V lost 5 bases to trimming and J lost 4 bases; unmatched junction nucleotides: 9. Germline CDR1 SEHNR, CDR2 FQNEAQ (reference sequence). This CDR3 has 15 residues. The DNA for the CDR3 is TGTGCCAGCAGCCTCCAGGGGGCCCGTGGAGAGACCCAGTACTTC. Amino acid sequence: CASSLQGARGETQYF.

CDR3 sequence: CASSYLDRGSYGYTF. CDR3 nucleotides: TGTGCCAGCAGTTACTTGGACAGGGGGTCCTATGGCTACACCTTC. The chain employs TRBV6-5 and TRBJ1-2, with 10 bases fitting TRBD1. Looked up from germline, CDR1 is MNHEY and CDR2 is SVGAGI. V shed 1 base, J shed 4 bases, and the junction held 3 bases outside the gene matches. The CDR3 sequence is 15 residues long.

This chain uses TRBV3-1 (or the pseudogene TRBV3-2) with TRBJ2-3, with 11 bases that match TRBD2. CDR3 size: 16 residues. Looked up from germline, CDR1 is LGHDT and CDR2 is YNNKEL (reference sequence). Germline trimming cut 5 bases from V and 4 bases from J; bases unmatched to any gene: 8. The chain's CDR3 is CASSDSQLAGADTQYF. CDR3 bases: TGTGCCAGCAGCGATTCACAACTAGCGGGAGCAGATACGCAGTATTTT.

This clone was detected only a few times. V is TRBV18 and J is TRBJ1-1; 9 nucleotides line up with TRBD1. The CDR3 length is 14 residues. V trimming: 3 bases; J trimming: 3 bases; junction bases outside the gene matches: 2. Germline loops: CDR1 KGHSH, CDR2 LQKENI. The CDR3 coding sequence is TGTGCCAGCTCACCTCGACAGGGGGACACTGAAGCTTTCTTT. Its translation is CASSPRQGDTEAFF.

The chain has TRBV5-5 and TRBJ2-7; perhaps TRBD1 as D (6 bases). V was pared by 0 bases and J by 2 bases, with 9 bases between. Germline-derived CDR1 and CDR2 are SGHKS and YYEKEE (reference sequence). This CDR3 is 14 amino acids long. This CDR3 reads CASSLVQGPYEQYF. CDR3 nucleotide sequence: TGTGCCAGCAGCTTGGTGCAGGGGCCCTACGAGCAGTACTTC. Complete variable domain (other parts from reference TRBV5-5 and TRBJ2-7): DAGVTQSPTHLIKTRGQQVTLRCSPISGHKSVSWYQQVLGQGPQFIFQYYEKEERGRGNFPDRFSARQFPNYSSELNVNALLLGDSALYLCASSLVQGPYEQYFGPGTRLTVT.

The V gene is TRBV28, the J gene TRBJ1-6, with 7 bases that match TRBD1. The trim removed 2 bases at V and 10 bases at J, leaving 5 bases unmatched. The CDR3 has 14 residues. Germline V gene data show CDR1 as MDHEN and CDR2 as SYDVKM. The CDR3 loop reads CASSLLGGVSPLHF. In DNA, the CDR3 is TGTGCCAGCAGTTTACTAGGGGGCGTATCACCCCTCCACTTT. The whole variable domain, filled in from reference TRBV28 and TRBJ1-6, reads DVKVTQSSRYLVKRTGEKVFLECVQDMDHENMFWYRQDPGLGLRLIYFSYDVKMKEKGDIPEGYSVSREKKERFSLILESASTNQTSMYLCASSLLGGVSPLHFGNGTRLTVT.

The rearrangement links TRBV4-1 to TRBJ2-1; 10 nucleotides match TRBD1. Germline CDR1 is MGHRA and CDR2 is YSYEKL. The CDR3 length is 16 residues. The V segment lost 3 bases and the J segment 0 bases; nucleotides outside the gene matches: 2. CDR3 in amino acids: CASSQRTGGSYNEQFF. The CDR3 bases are TGCGCCAGCAGCCAGCGGACAGGGGGCTCCTACAATGAGCAGTTCTTC.

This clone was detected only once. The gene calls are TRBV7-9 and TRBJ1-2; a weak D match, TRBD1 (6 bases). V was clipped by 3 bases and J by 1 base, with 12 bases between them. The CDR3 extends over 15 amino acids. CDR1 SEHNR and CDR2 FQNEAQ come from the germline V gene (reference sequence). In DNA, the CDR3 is TGTGCCAGCAGCTTTGGGGGCGCCAGTAACTATGGCTACACCTTC. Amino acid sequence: CASSFGGASNYGYTF.

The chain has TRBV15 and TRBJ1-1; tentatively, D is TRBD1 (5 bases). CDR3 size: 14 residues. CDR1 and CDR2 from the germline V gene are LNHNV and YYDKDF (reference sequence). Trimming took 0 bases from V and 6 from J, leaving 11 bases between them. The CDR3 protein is CATSREGGSAEAFF. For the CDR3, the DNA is TGTGCCACCAGCAGAGAGGGGGGTTCGGCTGAAGCTTTCTTT.